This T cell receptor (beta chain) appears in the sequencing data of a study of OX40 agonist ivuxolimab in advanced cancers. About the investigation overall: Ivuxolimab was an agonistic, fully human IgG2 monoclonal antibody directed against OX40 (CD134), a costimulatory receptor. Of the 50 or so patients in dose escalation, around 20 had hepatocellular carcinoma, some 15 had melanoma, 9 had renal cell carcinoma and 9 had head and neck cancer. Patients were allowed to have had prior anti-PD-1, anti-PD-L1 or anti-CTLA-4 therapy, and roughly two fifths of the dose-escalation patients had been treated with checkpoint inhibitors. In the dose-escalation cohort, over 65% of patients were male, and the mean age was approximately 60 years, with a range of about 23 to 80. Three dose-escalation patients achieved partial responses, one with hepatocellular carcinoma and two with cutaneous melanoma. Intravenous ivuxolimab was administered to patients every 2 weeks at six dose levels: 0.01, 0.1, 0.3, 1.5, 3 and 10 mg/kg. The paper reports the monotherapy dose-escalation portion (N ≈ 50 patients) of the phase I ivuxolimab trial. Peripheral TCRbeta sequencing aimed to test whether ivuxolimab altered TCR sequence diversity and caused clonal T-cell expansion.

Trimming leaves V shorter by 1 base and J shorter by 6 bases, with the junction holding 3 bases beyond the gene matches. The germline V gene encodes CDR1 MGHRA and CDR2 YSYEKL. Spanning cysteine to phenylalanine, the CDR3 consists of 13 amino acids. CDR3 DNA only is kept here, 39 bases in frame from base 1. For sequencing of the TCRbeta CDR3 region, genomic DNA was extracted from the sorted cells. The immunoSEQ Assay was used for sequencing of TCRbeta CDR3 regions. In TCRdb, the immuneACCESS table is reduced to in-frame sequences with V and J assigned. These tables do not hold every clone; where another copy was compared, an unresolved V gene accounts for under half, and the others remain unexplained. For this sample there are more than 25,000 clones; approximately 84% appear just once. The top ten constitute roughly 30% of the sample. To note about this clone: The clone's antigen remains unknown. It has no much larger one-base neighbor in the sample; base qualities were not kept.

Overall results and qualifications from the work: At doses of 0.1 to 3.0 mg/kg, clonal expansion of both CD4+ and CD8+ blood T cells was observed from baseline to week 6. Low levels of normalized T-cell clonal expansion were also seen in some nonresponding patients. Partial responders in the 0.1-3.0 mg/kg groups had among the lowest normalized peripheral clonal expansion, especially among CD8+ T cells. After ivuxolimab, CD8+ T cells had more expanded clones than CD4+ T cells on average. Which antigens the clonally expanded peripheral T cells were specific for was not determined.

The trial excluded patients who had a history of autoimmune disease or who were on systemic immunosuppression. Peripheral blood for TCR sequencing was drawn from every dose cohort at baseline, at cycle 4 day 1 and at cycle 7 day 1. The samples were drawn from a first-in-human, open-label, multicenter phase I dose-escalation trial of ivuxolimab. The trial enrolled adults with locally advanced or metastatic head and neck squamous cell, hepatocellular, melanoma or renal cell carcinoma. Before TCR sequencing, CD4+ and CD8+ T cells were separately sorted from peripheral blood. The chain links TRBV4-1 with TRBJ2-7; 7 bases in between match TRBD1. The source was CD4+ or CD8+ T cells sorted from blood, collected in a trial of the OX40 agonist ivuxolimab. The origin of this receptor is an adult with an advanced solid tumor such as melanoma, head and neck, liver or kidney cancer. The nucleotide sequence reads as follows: TGCGCCAGCAGCCAAGGGACAGGACCCGAGCAGTACTTC. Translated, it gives CASSQGTGPEQYF.